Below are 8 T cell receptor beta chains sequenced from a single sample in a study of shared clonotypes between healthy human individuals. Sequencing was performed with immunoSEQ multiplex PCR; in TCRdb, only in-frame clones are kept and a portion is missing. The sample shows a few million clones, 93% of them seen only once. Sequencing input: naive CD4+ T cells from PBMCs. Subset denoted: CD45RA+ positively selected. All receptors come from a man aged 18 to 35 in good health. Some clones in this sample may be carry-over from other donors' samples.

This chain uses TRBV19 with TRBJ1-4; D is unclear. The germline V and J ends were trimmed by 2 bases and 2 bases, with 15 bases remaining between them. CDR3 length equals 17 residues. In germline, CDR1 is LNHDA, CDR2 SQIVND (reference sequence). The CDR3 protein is CASSISGRVATNEKLFF. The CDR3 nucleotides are TGTGCCAGTAGTATATCGGGAAGGGTGGCTACTAATGAAAAACTGTTTTTT.

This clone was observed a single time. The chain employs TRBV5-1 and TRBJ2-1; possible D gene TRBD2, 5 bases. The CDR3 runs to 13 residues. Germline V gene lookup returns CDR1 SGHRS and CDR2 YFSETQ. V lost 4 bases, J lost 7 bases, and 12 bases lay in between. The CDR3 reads CASSPGRRNEQFF. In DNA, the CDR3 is TGCGCCAGCAGCCCAGGAAGGAGGAATGAGCAGTTCTTC.

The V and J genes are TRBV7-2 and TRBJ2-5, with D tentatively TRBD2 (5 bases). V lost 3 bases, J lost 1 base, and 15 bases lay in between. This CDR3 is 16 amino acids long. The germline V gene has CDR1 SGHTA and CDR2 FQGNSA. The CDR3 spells CASSLYGRGPQETQYF. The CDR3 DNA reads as TGTGCCAGCAGCTTGTATGGGAGAGGGCCCCAAGAGACCCAGTACTTC.

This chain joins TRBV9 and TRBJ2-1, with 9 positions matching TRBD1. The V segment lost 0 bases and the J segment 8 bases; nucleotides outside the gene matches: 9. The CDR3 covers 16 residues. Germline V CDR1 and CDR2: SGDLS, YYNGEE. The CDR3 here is CASSVEGTGFPDEQFF. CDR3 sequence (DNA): TGTGCCAGCAGCGTAGAGGGGACAGGGTTCCCGGATGAGCAGTTCTTC.

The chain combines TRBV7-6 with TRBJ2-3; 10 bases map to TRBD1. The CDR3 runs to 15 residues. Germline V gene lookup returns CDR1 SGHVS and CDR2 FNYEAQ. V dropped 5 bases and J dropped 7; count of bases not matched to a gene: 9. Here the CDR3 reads CASSPLDRGGNTQYF. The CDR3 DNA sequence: TGTGCCAGCAGCCCCCTGGACAGGGGGGGGAATACGCAGTATTTT.

The CDR3 sequence is CASSYRADSSYNEQFF. The CDR3 DNA is TGTGCCAGCAGCTATCGGGCAGATAGCTCCTACAATGAGCAGTTCTTC. This sequence joins TRBV11-2 and TRBJ2-1; no firm D call. CDR3 length equals 16 residues. Germline assignment: CDR1 SGHAT and CDR2 FQNNGV. Trimming stripped 4 bases from V and 0 bases from J, with 13 bases between.

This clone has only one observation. The CDR3 DNA reads TGTGCCAGCAGAAGAGAAGGAGGTTGGGGCAATCAGCCCCAGCATTTT. Its translation: CASRREGGWGNQPQHF. The gene calls are TRBV6-6 and TRBJ1-5; D not resolved. Trimming shortened V by 6 bases and J by 2 bases, and 17 bases separated the two germline ends. The CDR3 is 16 amino acids. Germline CDR1 MNHNY, CDR2 SVGAGI (reference sequence).

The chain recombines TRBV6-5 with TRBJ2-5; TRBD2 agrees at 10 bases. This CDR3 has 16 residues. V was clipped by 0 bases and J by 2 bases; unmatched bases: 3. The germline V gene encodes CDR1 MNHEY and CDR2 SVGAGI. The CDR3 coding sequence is TGTGCCAGCAGTTACTCCCTAGCGGGAGTACAAGAGACCCAGTACTTC. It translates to CASSYSLAGVQETQYF.